Listed here are 6 T cell receptor beta chains from one sample, sequenced in a study of technical replicates of blood from a handful of donors. Repertoires were generated with immunoSEQ multiplex PCR, while TCRdb's copy carries only in-frame clones and drops some. This sample has more than 45,000 clones, with around 91% found just once. What was sequenced was PBMCs. The receptors were gathered from a human donor in good health. Some clones in this sample may be carry-over from other donors' samples.

This chain joins TRBV5-6 and TRBJ1-1, with D unclear. Per germline, CDR1 SGHDT and CDR2 YYEEEE. The V and J ends lost 4 bases and 6 bases respectively, with 10 bases between them. The CDR3 spans 12 residues. The CDR3 sequence is CASSLGRAEAFF. CDR3 coding DNA: TGTGCCAGCAGCCTGGGGAGGGCTGAAGCTTTCTTT.

The rearrangement links TRBV5-6 to TRBJ1-1; D unresolved. Germline loops: CDR1 SGHDT, CDR2 YYEEEE. The ends were cut back, 1 base at V and 2 bases at J, with 9 bases in the middle. The CDR3 is 14 residues long. The CDR3 nucleotides read TGTGCCAGCAGCTTGTTTCTGTTCAACACTGAAGCTTTCTTT. Translated: CASSLFLFNTEAFF.

The chain employs TRBV5-1 and TRBJ2-7; tentatively, D is TRBD1 (6 bases). The CDR3 covers 15 residues. The V gene lost 4 bases and the J gene lost 2 bases, with 16 bases spanning the gap. CDR1 is SGHRS and CDR2 is YFSETQ in the germline V gene. The CDR3 sequence: CASSGDNRPPYEQYF. The DNA of the CDR3 is TGCGCCAGCAGCGGGGACAATCGGCCACCCTACGAGCAGTACTTC.

This sequence joins TRBV7-3 and TRBJ1-1; 7 positions match TRBD1. Germline V lookup: CDR1 SGHTA, CDR2 FQGTGA. V shed 5 bases, J shed 6 bases, and the junction held 6 bases outside the gene matches. This CDR3 is built from 13 residues. CDR3 sequence: CASSLDRASEAFF. CDR3 in DNA: TGTGCCAGCAGCCTCGACAGGGCATCTGAAGCTTTCTTT.

V usage is TRBV2 and J usage is TRBJ2-1; the D gene is possibly TRBD2 (5 bases). Per the germline V gene, CDR1 is SNHLY and CDR2 is FYNNEI. Trimming removed 2 bases from V and 16 bases from J, with 15 bases in between. The CDR3 sequence is 12 residues long. As DNA, the CDR3 is TGTGCCAGCAGTGAACTAGTGGGAGCAGATTTCTTC. Residues: CASSELVGADFF. The full variable domain, its missing parts supplied by reference TRBV2 and TRBJ2-1, is EPEVTQTPSHQVTQMGQEVILRCVPISNHLYFYWYRQILGQKVEFLVSFYNNEISEKSEIFDDQFSVERPDGSNFTLKIRSTKLEDSAMYFCASSELVGADFFGPGTRLTVL.

The chain joins TRBV5-1 to TRBJ1-5; D might be TRBD1 (5 bases). The CDR3 is made up of 15 amino acids. Trimming cost V 4 bases and J 1 base, with 12 bases left between them. Looked up from germline, CDR1 is SGHRS and CDR2 is YFSETQ. CDR3 residues: CASSAQGGSNQPQHF. The DNA of the CDR3 is TGCGCCAGCAGCGCCCAGGGTGGGAGCAATCAGCCCCAGCATTTT.